This TCR beta chain was captured in a study of sequential checkpoint blockade in melanoma. Study-level information: Both treatment sequences were followed by maintenance nivolumab.

CDR3 length equals 12 residues. V lost 6 bases and J 0 bases, leaving 6 bases between the germline ends. The V gene's germline CDR1 is MNHEY and CDR2 SMNVEV (reference sequence). The protocol was immunoSEQ multiplex PCR, while the TCRdb copy is restricted to in-frame clones and leaves out a portion. This sample has some 14,000 clones; 77% occur once, and the top ten carry 25% to 35%. Specified treatment: randomized to nivolumab then ipilimumab (arm A) or the reverse (arm B). PBMC sorting kept live CD3+CD8+ cells without CD19 or CD56. The specimen comprised CD8+ T cells sorted from blood (inferred from file names), sampled from a patient given nivolumab and ipilimumab in sequence. The genes are TRBV27 and TRBJ2-7; D might be TRBD2 (6 bases). This sequence was found in a human donor with melanoma. CDR3 protein: CASRGGSYEQYF. DNA for the CDR3: TGTGCCAGCAGGGGGGGCTCCTACGAGCAGTACTTC.